The 12 T cell receptor beta chains below come from one sample, sequenced in a study of blood T cell repertoires in COVID-19. The data were produced by immunoSEQ multiplex PCR, yet TCRdb's version contains in-frame clones alone and is incomplete. This table has about 370,000 clones, about 90% appearing once. The source material was peripheral blood. The receptors originated from a young woman with COVID-19, enrolled during active disease.

The chain has TRBV19 and TRBJ1-2, with D possibly being TRBD1 (5 bases). This CDR3 comprises 14 residues. Germline lookup yields CDR1 LNHDA and CDR2 SQIVND (reference sequence). The V end lost 7 bases, the J end lost 6 bases, and 18 bases lay between the germline ends. CDR3 bases: TGTGCCAGTATTGATAACGGGGGTTCACATGGCTACACCTTC. Its protein is CASIDNGGSHGYTF.

This sequence joins TRBV6-6 and TRBJ2-1, with a possible D match to TRBD1 (7 bases). The ends were cut back, 5 bases at V and 8 bases at J, with 22 bases in the middle. This CDR3 has 16 residues. Germline assignment: CDR1 MNHNY and CDR2 SVGAGI (reference sequence). Here the CDR3 reads CASSPRGTERGDEQFF. DNA for the CDR3: TGTGCCAGCAGTCCCCGCGGGACAGAACGGGGCGATGAGCAGTTCTTC.

This chain links TRBV28 with TRBJ2-1; 7 nucleotides line up with TRBD1. Germline lookup yields CDR1 MDHEN and CDR2 SYDVKM. V lost 5 bases to trimming and J lost 3 bases; unmatched junction nucleotides: 7. CDR3 length equals 15 residues. CDR3 nucleotides: TGTGCCAGCAGTCCAACAGGGGCCGACTACAATGAGCAGTTCTTC. Amino acids: CASSPTGADYNEQFF.

This clone was observed a few times. The J gene is TRBJ1-1, the V gene TRBV5-6, with no clear D. V was pared by 6 bases and J by 7 bases, with 16 bases between. Germline assignment: CDR1 SGHDT and CDR2 YYEEEE. This CDR3 contains 13 residues. The chain's CDR3 is CASNAGLRGEAFF. CDR3 bases: TGTGCCAGCAACGCCGGACTGAGAGGTGAAGCTTTCTTT.

The CDR3, as DNA: TGTGCCAGCAGCTTATTTTCAGTAAGAACAACTAATGAAAAACTGTTTTTT. Protein sequence: CASSLFSVRTTNEKLFF. The chain links TRBV7-6 to TRBJ1-4; D remains unclear. The CDR3 spans 17 residues. V lost 2 bases to trimming and J lost 0 bases, with 13 bases between them. The germline V gene encodes CDR1 SGHVS and CDR2 FNYEAQ. The whole variable domain, filled in from reference TRBV7-6 and TRBJ1-4, reads GAGVSQSPRYKVTKRGQDVALRCDPISGHVSLYWYRQALGQGPEFLTYFNYEAQQDKSGLPNDRFSAERPEGSISTLTIQRTEQRDSAMYRCASSLFSVRTTNEKLFFGSGTQLSVL.

The rearrangement joins TRBV19 to TRBJ2-2, with 12 bases lining up with TRBD2. Germline V gene sequence: CDR1 LNHDA, CDR2 SQIVND (reference sequence). After removal of 6 bases from V and 7 bases from J, the junction contained 12 bases not matched to a gene. The CDR3 has 17 amino acids. The CDR3 region is CASSPDRTSGIVGELFF. The CDR3 DNA sequence: TGTGCCAGTAGCCCCGATCGGACTAGCGGGATTGTCGGGGAGCTGTTTTTT.

The rearrangement uses TRBV7-2 and TRBJ1-6; no reliable D call. The CDR3 runs to 15 residues. V was pared by 1 base and J by 7 bases, with 11 bases between. Germline-derived CDR1 and CDR2 are SGHTA and FQGNSA. CDR3 DNA sequence: TGTGCCAGCAGCTTAGGTCTGCAGGAAAATTCACCCCTCCACTTT. Translation gives CASSLGLQENSPLHF.

This sequence joins TRBV7-8 and TRBJ1-1; 11 bases are shared with TRBD1. The trim removed 4 bases at V and 1 base at J, leaving 14 bases unmatched. The CDR3 runs 19 residues. CDR1 is SGHVS, CDR2 FQNEAQ, per germline. The DNA for the CDR3 is TGTGCCAGCAGCTACTCCGGACAGGGGGCGCGGTACACGAACACTGAAGCTTTCTTT. Protein: CASSYSGQGARYTNTEAFF. The full variable domain, rest sourced from reference TRBV7-8 and TRBJ1-1, is GAGVSQSPRYKVAKRGQDVALRCDPISGHVSLFWYQQALGQGPEFLTYFQNEAQLDKSGLPSDRFFAERPEGSVSTLKIQRTQQEDSAVYLCASSYSGQGARYTNTEAFFGQGTRLTVV.

The chain carries TRBV6-4 and TRBJ2-1; TRBD2 matches at 7 bases. Germline values: CDR1 MRHNA, CDR2 SNTAGT. The V segment lost 3 bases and the J segment 2 bases; nucleotides outside the gene matches: 4. The CDR3 has 15 amino acids. CDR3 sequence (DNA): TGTGCCAGCAGTGAGGCTAGCGGAACCTACAATGAGCAGTTCTTC. Residues: CASSEASGTYNEQFF.

This clone has only a few counts. The chain has TRBV7-2 and TRBJ2-1; D unresolved. The CDR3 runs 15 residues. CDR1 is SGHTA and CDR2 is FQGNSA in the germline V gene. V was shortened by 5 bases and J by 2 bases, with 13 bases between the two germline ends. DNA of the CDR3: TGTGCCAGCAGCCCACAAAGCGATGCCTACAATGAGCAGTTCTTC. It translates to CASSPQSDAYNEQFF.

The sample holds a few counts of this clone. CDR3 bases: TGTGCCAGCTCTCCGACAGGGTGGGGGAACACTGAAGCTTTCTTT. It encodes CASSPTGWGNTEAFF. The rearrangement uses TRBV18 and TRBJ1-1, with 7 bases fitting TRBD1. Trimming took 6 bases from V and 1 from J; bases not matched to a gene: 8. Germline V gene data show CDR1 as KGHSH and CDR2 as LQKENI. The CDR3 extends over 15 amino acids.

Here the CDR3 reads CASSQVTGDTQYF. DNA for the CDR3: TGTGCCAGCAGCCAAGTCACGGGAGATACGCAGTATTTT. This chain connects TRBV14 to TRBJ2-3; no clear D gene. This CDR3 contains 13 residues. Per germline, CDR1 SGHDN and CDR2 FVKESK. The V end lost 1 base, the J end lost 5 bases, and 7 bases lay between the germline ends.